This paragraph covers one T cell receptor beta chain sequence. This record comes from a study of blood T cell repertoires in COVID-19. Study background: Sites in the United States, Italy and Spain provided acute and convalescent COVID-19 samples. Nucleic acid was either cDNA or gDNA, and it came from T cells, B-cell-depleted T cells, or PBMCs.

Germline V gene sequence: CDR1 SGHRS, CDR2 YFSETQ. This CDR3 is built from 14 residues. Between the trimmed V and J ends, which lost 3 bases and 0 bases, there was a span of 7 bases. The repertoire was sequenced with immunoSEQ multiplex PCR; TCRdb's copy has only in-frame clones and lacks some. The repertoire holds approximately 50,000 clones, with about nine tenths as singletons. The sample taken for sequencing was peripheral blood. The chain combines TRBV5-1 with TRBJ1-3; D unclear. The receptor comes from a man aged 40-49 years with acute or convalescent COVID-19. The CDR3 sequence: CASSSVSSGNTIYF. The CDR3, as DNA: TGCGCCAGCAGCTCAGTAAGCTCTGGAAACACCATATATTTT.